Listed below are T cell receptor beta chains from one sample, sequenced in a study of blood T cell repertoires in COVID-19. Sequenced by immunoSEQ multiplex PCR; TCRdb stores in-frame clones only, minus some. The sample lists 150,000 to 200,000 clones; nearly 90% were seen once. The sample taken for sequencing was peripheral blood. These TCRs come from a man in his fifties or sixties with active or convalescent COVID-19. Both conserved end residues are part of each CDR3. The order of the fields is J gene, V gene, CDR3 length, clone size, D gene, CDR3 protein, CDR3 DNA. The D gene is left open where the match is weak. Rows may omit the clone size; those that give it use once, few, many or a size class.

j_call: TRBJ2-3; v_call: TRBV7-9; cdr3_length: 13; clone_size: NA; d_call: NA; cdr3_aa: CASSLARADTQYF; cdr3_nt: TGTGCCAGCAGCTTAGCGCGGGCAGATACGCAGTATTTT
j_call: TRBJ2-2; v_call: TRBV5-4; cdr3_length: 16; clone_size: NA; d_call: TRBD1; cdr3_aa: CASSLWTGENTGELFF; cdr3_nt: TGTGCCAGCAGTCTGTGGACAGGGGAGAACACCGGGGAGCTGTTTTTT
j_call: TRBJ1-1; v_call: TRBV2; cdr3_length: 16; clone_size: NA; d_call: TRBD1; cdr3_aa: CASSAAGGVVWTEAFF; cdr3_nt: TGTGCCAGCAGTGCAGCAGGGGGCGTAGTGTGGACTGAAGCTTTCTTT
j_call: TRBJ1-4; v_call: TRBV15; cdr3_length: 15; clone_size: NA; d_call: TRBD1; cdr3_aa: CATSSNRGSNEKLFF; cdr3_nt: TGTGCCACCAGCAGTAACAGGGGTTCTAATGAAAAACTGTTTTTT
j_call: TRBJ2-7; v_call: TRBV2; cdr3_length: 13; clone_size: once; d_call: NA; cdr3_aa: CASSRGTSYEQYF; cdr3_nt: TGTGCCAGCAGTCGGGGGACTTCCTACGAGCAGTACTTC
j_call: TRBJ1-6; v_call: TRBV2; cdr3_length: 15; clone_size: NA; d_call: TRBD1; cdr3_aa: CASSRQGNYNSPLHF; cdr3_nt: TGTGCCAGCAGTCGACAGGGCAACTATAATTCACCCCTCCACTTT
j_call: TRBJ1-2; v_call: TRBV9; cdr3_length: 14; clone_size: once; d_call: NA; cdr3_aa: CASSSVGAGSGYTF; cdr3_nt: TGTGCCAGCAGCTCCGTTGGGGCGGGAAGTGGCTACACCTTC
j_call: TRBJ1-2; v_call: TRBV10-2; cdr3_length: 15; clone_size: NA; d_call: TRBD1; cdr3_aa: CASSRGQGGSVSYTF; cdr3_nt: TGCGCCAGCAGCAGAGGACAGGGAGGAAGTGTGAGCTACACCTTC
j_call: TRBJ1-2; v_call: TRBV7-9; cdr3_length: 14; clone_size: once; d_call: TRBD1; cdr3_aa: CASSTGGPNYGYTF; cdr3_nt: TGTGCCAGCAGCACAGGGGGCCCCAACTATGGCTACACCTTC
j_call: TRBJ2-7; v_call: TRBV2; cdr3_length: 18; clone_size: NA; d_call: NA; cdr3_aa: CASTASLLLGLSSYEQYF; cdr3_nt: TGTGCCAGCACTGCATCCCTTTTGTTGGGCCTCAGTTCTTACGAGCAGTACTTC
j_call: TRBJ2-5; v_call: TRBV2; cdr3_length: 16; clone_size: NA; d_call: TRBD2; cdr3_aa: CASSEWGLAGEETQYF; cdr3_nt: TGTGCCAGCAGTGAATGGGGACTAGCGGGGGAAGAGACCCAGTACTTC
j_call: TRBJ2-7; v_call: TRBV5-1; cdr3_length: 14; clone_size: NA; d_call: NA; cdr3_aa: CASSIQTGHNEQYF; cdr3_nt: TGCGCCAGCAGCATTCAGACAGGTCACAACGAGCAGTACTTC
j_call: TRBJ2-2; v_call: TRBV5-1; cdr3_length: 15; clone_size: NA; d_call: TRBD2; cdr3_aa: CASSFLAENTGELFF; cdr3_nt: TGCGCCAGCAGCTTCCTAGCGGAGAACACCGGGGAGCTGTTTTTT
j_call: TRBJ2-5; v_call: TRBV4-1; cdr3_length: 16; clone_size: NA; d_call: TRBD1; cdr3_aa: CASSLSGTGDRETQYF; cdr3_nt: TGCGCCAGCAGCCTAAGCGGGACAGGGGATCGGGAGACCCAGTACTTC
j_call: TRBJ2-7; v_call: TRBV28; cdr3_length: 12; clone_size: NA; d_call: NA; cdr3_aa: CASLRLGGEQYF; cdr3_nt: TGTGCCAGTTTACGGCTGGGGGGAGAGCAGTACTTC
j_call: TRBJ1-4; v_call: TRBV27; cdr3_length: 15; clone_size: few; d_call: NA; cdr3_aa: CASSPRPTTNEKLFF; cdr3_nt: TGTGCCAGCAGCCCTAGGCCCACAACTAATGAAAAACTGTTTTTT
j_call: TRBJ1-6; v_call: TRBV19; cdr3_length: 15; clone_size: NA; d_call: NA; cdr3_aa: CASKEGGSYNSPLHF; cdr3_nt: TGTGCCAGTAAGGAGGGAGGCTCCTATAATTCACCCCTCCACTTT
j_call: TRBJ1-1; v_call: TRBV3-1/TRBV3-2; cdr3_length: 13; clone_size: NA; d_call: TRBD1; cdr3_aa: CASSQVMETGAFF; cdr3_nt: TGTGCCAGCAGCCAAGTGATGGAGACAGGGGCTTTCTTT
j_call: TRBJ2-4; v_call: TRBV19; cdr3_length: 15; clone_size: NA; d_call: TRBD1; cdr3_aa: CASSRQRDSKNIQYF; cdr3_nt: TGTGCCAGTAGTAGGCAAAGGGACAGCAAAAACATTCAGTACTTC